The 11 T cell receptor beta chains in this list originate from one sample, sequenced in a study of blood T cells in healthy people across ages. Primers used in a second PCR of roughly 6 to 11 cycles were a sample-barcoded 5' primer and a J-beta primer mix. TCRdb re-derived calls from the 5' RACE reads in MiXCR, one entry per CDR3 protein. Of hundreds of thousands of distinct CDR3 sequences listed, roughly 58% were seen once; the top ten hold roughly 34%. Sequenced material: blood. These receptors were obtained from a man between 60 and 75 years old in good health.

J is TRBJ1-2 and V is TRBV6-1; D unclear. Germline assignment: CDR1 MNHNS and CDR2 SASEGT. The CDR3 is 14 amino acids. Trimming removed 7 bases from V and 4 bases from J, with 16 bases in between. The CDR3 DNA follows: TGTGCCAGCAAAGAGGATCGAGCCTCCTATGGCTACACCTTC. Its translation: CASKEDRASYGYTF.

The V and J genes are TRBV5-5 and TRBJ2-1, with D unresolved. Germline CDR1 SGHKS, CDR2 YYEKEE (reference sequence). CDR3 length: 14 residues. Trimming pared 0 bases from V and 3 bases from J, leaving 7 bases between. DNA of the CDR3: TGTGCCAGCAGCTTGGATTGGGACTACAATGAGCAGTTCTTC. Translating gives CASSLDWDYNEQFF.

This rearrangement joins TRBV27 to TRBJ2-5; 7 bases are a match to TRBD1. The J call may be faulty, since TRBJ2-7 better matches the DNA end. The CDR3 has 17 residues. Germline V gene sequence: CDR1 MNHEY, CDR2 SMNVEV (reference sequence). CDR3 DNA sequence: TGTGCCAGCAGTTTAATGACAGGGAGTACGAGCCCCTACGAGCAGTACTTC. Translated: CASSLMTGSTSPYEQYF.

The rearrangement joins TRBV18 to TRBJ2-1, with D maybe TRBD1 (5 bases). The CDR3 has 15 amino acids. V dropped 6 bases and J dropped 6 bases, with 18 bases sitting between them. The germline V gene encodes CDR1 KGHSH and CDR2 LQKENI. CDR3 region: CASSLQALTSNEQFF. The CDR3 coding sequence is TGTGCCAGCTCCCTACAGGCCCTAACATCCAATGAGCAGTTCTTC. Drawing the rest from reference TRBV18 and TRBJ2-1, the complete variable domain is NAGVMQNPRHLVRRRGQEARLRCSPMKGHSHVYWYRQLPEEGLKFMVYLQKENIIDESGMPKERFSAEFPKEGPSILRIQQVVRGDSAAYFCASSLQALTSNEQFFGPGTRLTVL.

This clonotype appeared a single time. This could be a read error, since a much larger clone is one nucleotide away. This rearrangement joins TRBV29-1 to TRBJ2-5; D may correspond to TRBD1 or TRBD2 (6 bases each). CDR3 length equals 14 residues. V dropped 4 bases and J dropped 9 bases, with 21 bases sitting between them. Germline V lookup: CDR1 SQVTM, CDR2 ANQGSEA. CDR3 bases: TGCAGCGTTGGGGATTACAGGGTCAGGGAGGCCCAGTACTTC. This translates into CSVGDYRVREAQYF.

This clonotype has only one observation. This chain links TRBV27 with TRBJ1-6; no clear D gene. Trimming took 5 bases from V and 8 from J, leaving 19 bases between them. Germline CDR1 reads MNHEY; CDR2 reads SMNVEV (reference sequence). The CDR3 has 16 amino acids. The DNA for the CDR3 is TGTGCCAGCAGTCCTCCCCCTCGAGGGAGTCATTCACCCCTCCACTTT. Residues: CASSPPPRGSHSPLHF.

The chain has TRBV7-2 and TRBJ2-4; D unresolved. Germline V gene sequence: CDR1 SGHTA, CDR2 FQGNSA. This CDR3 has 14 amino acids. V was shortened by 5 bases and J by 3 bases, with 11 bases between the two germline ends. The CDR3: CASSPRRVKNIQYF. CDR3 sequence (DNA): TGTGCCAGCAGCCCCCGAAGGGTCAAAAACATTCAGTACTTC.

The V gene is TRBV9, the J gene TRBJ2-7; D gene unclear. With 0 bases removed from V and 2 bases from J, the gap between germline ends came to 6 bases. Germline CDR1 and CDR2: SGDLS and YYNGEE. The CDR3 extends over 13 amino acids. The CDR3 bases are TGTGCCAGCAGCGTAGACTGGGCCTACGAGCAGTACTTC. As protein: CASSVDWAYEQYF.

The genes are TRBV4-2 and TRBJ2-7, with D possibly TRBD2 on 6 matching bases. CDR3 length: 16 residues. The V and J ends lost 1 base and 0 bases respectively, with 13 bases between them. In germline, CDR1 is LGHNA, CDR2 YNFKEQ. The CDR3 here is CASSQVGRGGSYEQYF. The CDR3 DNA is TGTGCCAGCAGCCAAGTGGGGCGGGGTGGCTCCTACGAGCAGTACTTC.

This clonotype was detected only a few times. The rearrangement joins TRBV10-3 to TRBJ2-5; perhaps TRBD2 as D (6 bases). CDR3 size: 13 residues. CDR1 is ENHRY, CDR2 SYGVKD, per germline. The germline V and J ends were trimmed by 5 bases and 4 bases, with 11 bases remaining between them. CDR3 nucleotides: TGTGCCATCAGTAGCCTGGAGGGAGAGACCCAGTACTTC. As protein: CAISSLEGETQYF.

The V gene is TRBV7-9, the J gene TRBJ1-2; D not resolved. The CDR3 is 13 residues long. In germline, CDR1 is SEHNR, CDR2 FQNEAQ (reference sequence). The ends were cut back, 0 bases at V and 5 bases at J, with 7 bases in the middle. CDR3 loop: CASSLARAYGYTF. CDR3 nucleotide sequence: TGTGCCAGCAGCTTAGCGAGGGCTTATGGCTACACCTTC.